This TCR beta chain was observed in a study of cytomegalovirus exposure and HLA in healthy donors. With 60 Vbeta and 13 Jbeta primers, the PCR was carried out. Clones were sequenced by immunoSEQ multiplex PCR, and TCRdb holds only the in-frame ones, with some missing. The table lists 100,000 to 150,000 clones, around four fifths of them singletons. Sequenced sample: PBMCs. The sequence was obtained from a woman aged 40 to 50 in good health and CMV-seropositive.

The CDR3 bases are TGCGCCAGCAGCCAAGATCTTGGGACAGGTACTCGGGAGACCCAGTACTTC. It specifies CASSQDLGTGTRETQYF. This rearrangement joins TRBV4-3 to TRBJ2-5, with 8 nucleotides matching TRBD1. With V trimmed by 0 bases and J by 5 bases, 11 bases remained unmatched. The germline V gene has CDR1 LGHNA and CDR2 YSLEER. This CDR3 has 17 amino acids.